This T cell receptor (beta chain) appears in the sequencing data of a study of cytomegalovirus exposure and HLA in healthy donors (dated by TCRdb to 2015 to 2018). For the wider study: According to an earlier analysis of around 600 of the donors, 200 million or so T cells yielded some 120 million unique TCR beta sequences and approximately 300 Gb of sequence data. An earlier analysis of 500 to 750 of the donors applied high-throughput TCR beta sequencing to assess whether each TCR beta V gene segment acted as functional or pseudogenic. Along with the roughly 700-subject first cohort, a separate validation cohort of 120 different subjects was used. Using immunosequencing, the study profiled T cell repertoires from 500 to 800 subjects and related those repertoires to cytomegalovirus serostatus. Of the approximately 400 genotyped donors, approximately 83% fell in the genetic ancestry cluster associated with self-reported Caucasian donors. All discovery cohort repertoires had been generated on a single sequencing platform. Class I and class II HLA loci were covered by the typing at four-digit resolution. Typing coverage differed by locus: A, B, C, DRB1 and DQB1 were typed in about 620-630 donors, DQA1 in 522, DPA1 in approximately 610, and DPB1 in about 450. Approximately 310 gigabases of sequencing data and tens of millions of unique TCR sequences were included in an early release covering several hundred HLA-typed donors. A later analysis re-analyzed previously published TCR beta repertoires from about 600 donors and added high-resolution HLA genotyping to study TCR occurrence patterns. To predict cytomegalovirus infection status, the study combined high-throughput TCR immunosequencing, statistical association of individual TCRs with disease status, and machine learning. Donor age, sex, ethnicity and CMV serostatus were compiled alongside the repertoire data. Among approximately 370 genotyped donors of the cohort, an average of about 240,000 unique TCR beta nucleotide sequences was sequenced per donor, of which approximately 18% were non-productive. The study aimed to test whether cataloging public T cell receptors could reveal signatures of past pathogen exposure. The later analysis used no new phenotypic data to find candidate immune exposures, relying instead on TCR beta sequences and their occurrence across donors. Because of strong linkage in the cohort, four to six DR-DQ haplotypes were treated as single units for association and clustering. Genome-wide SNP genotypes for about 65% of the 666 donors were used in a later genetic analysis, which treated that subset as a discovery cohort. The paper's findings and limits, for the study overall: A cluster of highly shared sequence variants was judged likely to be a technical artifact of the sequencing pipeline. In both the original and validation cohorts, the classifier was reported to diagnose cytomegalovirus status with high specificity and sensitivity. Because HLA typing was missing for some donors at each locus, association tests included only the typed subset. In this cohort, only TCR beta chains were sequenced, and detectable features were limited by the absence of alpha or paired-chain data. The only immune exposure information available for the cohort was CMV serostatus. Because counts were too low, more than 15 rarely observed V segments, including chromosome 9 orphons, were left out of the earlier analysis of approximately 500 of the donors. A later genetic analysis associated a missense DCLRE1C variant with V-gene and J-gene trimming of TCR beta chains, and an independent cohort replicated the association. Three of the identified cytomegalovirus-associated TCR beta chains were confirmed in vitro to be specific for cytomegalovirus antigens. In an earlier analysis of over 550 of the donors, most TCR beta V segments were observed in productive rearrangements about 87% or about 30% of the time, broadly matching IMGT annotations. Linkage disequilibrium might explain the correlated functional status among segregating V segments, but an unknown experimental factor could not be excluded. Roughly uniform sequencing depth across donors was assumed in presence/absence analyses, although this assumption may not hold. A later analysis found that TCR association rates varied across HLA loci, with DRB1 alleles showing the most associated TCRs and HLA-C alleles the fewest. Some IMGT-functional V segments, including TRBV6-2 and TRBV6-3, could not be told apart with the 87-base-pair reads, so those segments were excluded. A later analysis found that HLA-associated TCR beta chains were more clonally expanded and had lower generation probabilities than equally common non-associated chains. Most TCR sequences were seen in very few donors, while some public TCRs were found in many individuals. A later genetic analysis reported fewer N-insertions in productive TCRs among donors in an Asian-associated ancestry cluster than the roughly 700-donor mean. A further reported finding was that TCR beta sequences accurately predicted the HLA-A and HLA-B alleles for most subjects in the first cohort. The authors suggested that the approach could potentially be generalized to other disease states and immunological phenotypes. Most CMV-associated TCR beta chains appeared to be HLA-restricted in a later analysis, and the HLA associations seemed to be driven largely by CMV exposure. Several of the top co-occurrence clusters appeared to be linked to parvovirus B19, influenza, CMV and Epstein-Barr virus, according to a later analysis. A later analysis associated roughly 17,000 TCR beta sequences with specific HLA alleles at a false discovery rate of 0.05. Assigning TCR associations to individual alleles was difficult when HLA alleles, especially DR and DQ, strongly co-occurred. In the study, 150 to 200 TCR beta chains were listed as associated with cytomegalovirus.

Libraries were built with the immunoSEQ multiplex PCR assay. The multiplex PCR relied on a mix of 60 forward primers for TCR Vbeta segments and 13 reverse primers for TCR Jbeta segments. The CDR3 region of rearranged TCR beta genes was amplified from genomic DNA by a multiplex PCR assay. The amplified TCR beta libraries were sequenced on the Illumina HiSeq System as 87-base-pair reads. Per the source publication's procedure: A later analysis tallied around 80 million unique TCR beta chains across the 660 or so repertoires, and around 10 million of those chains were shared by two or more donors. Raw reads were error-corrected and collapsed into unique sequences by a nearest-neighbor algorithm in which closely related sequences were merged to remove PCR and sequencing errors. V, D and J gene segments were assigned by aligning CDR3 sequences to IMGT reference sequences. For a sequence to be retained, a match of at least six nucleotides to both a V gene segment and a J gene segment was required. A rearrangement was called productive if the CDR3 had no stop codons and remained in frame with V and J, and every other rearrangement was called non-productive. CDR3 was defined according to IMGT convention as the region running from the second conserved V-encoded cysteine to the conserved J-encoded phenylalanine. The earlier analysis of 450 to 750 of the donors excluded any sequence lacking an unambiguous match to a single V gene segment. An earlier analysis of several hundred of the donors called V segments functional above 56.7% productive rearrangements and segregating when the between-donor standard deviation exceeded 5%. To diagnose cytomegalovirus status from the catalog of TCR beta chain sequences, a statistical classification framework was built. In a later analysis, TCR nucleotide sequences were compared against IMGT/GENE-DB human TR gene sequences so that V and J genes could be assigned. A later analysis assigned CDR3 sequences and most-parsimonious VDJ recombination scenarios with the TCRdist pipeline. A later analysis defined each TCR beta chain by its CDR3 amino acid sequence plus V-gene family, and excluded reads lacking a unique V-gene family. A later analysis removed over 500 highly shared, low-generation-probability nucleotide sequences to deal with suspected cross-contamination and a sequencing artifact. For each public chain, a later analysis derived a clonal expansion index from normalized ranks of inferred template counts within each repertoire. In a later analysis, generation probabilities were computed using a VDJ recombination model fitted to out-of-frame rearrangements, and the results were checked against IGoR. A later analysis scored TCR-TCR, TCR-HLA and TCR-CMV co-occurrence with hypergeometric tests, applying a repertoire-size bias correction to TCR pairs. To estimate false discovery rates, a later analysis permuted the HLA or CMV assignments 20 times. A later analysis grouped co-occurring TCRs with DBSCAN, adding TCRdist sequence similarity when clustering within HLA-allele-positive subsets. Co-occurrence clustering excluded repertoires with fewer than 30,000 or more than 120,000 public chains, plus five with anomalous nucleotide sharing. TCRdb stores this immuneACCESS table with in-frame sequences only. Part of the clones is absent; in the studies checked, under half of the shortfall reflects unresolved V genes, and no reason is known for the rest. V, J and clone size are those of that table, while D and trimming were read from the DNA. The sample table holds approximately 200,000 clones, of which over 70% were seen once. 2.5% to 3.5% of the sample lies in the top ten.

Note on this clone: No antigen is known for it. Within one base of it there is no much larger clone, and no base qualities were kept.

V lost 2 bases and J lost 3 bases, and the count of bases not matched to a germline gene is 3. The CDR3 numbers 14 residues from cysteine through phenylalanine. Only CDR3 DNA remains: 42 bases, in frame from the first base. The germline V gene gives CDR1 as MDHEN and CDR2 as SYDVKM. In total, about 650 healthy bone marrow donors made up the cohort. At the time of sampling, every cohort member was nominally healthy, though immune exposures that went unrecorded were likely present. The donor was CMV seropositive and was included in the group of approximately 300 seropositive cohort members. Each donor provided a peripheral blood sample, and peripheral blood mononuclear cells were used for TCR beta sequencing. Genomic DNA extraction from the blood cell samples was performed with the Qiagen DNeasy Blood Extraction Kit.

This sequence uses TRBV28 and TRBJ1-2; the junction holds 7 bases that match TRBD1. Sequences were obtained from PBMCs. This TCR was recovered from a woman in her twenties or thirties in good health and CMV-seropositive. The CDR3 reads CASSLPDRDYGYTF. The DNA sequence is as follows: TGTGCCAGCAGTTTACCCGACAGGGACTATGGCTACACCTTC.